These 15 T cell receptor beta chains were all obtained from the same sample, sequenced in a study of monozygotic twins with inflammatory bowel disease. TCRdb reprocessed the 5' RACE reads and keeps a single row for each CDR3 protein, giving no DNA. Its table records approximately 150,000 distinct CDR3 sequences. The sequencing input was blood. Receptor source: a human donor with ulcerative colitis or Crohn's disease, or a healthy co-twin of an affected twin (not recorded which).

This chain connects TRBV7-9 to TRBJ2-4; TCRdb reports TRBD1, a call that lacks DNA to check it against. Germline assignment: CDR1 SEHNR and CDR2 FQNEAQ (reference sequence). The CDR3 covers 13 residues. The CDR3: CASSSNSGSGKYF.

The V and J genes are TRBV5-6 and TRBJ2-6; the D call from TCRdb, TRBD1, cannot be confirmed without DNA. The CDR3 loop spans 17 amino acids. Germline values: CDR1 SGHDT, CDR2 YYEEEE. CDR3 in amino acids: CASSFGTESSGANVLTF.

The chain joins TRBV7-2 to TRBJ2-5. Per the germline V gene, CDR1 is SGHTA and CDR2 is FQGNSA. The CDR3 is 13 amino acids. The CDR3 loop is CASSLVFQETQYF.

The rearrangement uses TRBV20-1 and TRBJ1-1. The germline CDR1 and CDR2 sequences are DFQATT and SNEGSKA (reference sequence). The CDR3 is made up of 13 amino acids. CDR3 sequence reads: CSARTRGGTEAFF.

The chain links TRBV20-1 to TRBJ2-5. Germline V gene data show CDR1 as DFQATT and CDR2 as SNEGSKA (reference sequence). This CDR3 is built from 13 residues. CDR3 region: CSAPLGSGETQYF.

This chain links TRBV27 with TRBJ1-2. The CDR3 contains 14 residues. Germline V gene data show CDR1 as MNHEY and CDR2 as SMNVEV (reference sequence). CDR3 amino acids: CASSLTGRSPGYTF.

The gene calls are TRBV7-8 and TRBJ1-2; the TRBD1 assignment by TCRdb is unverifiable without DNA. CDR3 length equals 13 residues. In germline, CDR1 is SGHVS, CDR2 FQNEAQ. The CDR3: CASSQNTGVGYTF.

V is TRBV7-2 and J is TRBJ2-7; as DNA is missing, the TRBD1 call by TCRdb cannot be tested. CDR3 length: 15 residues. Germline CDR1 SGHTA, CDR2 FQGNSA. This CDR3 reads CASSLFVGRAYEQYF.

This chain uses TRBV6-5 with TRBJ2-5; there is no DNA to check the TCRdb D call of TRBD1. CDR1 and CDR2 from the germline V gene are MNHEY and SVGAGI. The CDR3 has 13 amino acids. The CDR3 protein is CASSYGAQETQYF.

The rearrangement joins TRBV25-1 to TRBJ2-3; with no DNA, the TCRdb D assignment of TRBD1 cannot be verified. The CDR3 runs to 13 residues. The germline V gene encodes CDR1 MGHDK and CDR2 SYGVNS. CDR3 sequence: CASSVLGADTQYF.

This chain joins TRBV6-6 and TRBJ1-6. Germline V gene data show CDR1 as MNHNY and CDR2 as SVGAGI (reference sequence). This CDR3 spans 13 amino acids. This CDR3 reads CASRGGSGSPLHF.

J is TRBJ1-2 and V is TRBV24-1; TCRdb outputs TRBD1, but without DNA this stays unchecked. Germline V lookup: CDR1 KGHDR, CDR2 SFDVKD. The CDR3 loop spans 14 amino acids. The CDR3 region is CATSDWGQAEGYTF.

The chain uses TRBV5-6 and TRBJ2-3; TCRdb indicates TRBD1, and absent DNA this call remains unverified. Germline V gene lookup returns CDR1 SGHDT and CDR2 YYEEEE. The CDR3 covers 19 residues. CDR3: CASSPGGMSDLGYTDTQYF.

The chain joins TRBV7-3 to TRBJ1-2. CDR1 and CDR2 from the germline V gene are SGHTA and FQGTGA. This CDR3 contains 13 residues. CDR3 amino acids: CASSPSGRGGYTF. The whole variable domain, filled in from reference TRBV7-3 and TRBJ1-2, reads GAGVSQTPSNKVTEKGKYVELRCDPISGHTALYWYRQSLGQGPEFLIYFQGTGAADDSGLPNDRFFAVRPEGSVSTLKIQRTERGDSAVYLCASSPSGRGGYTFGSGTRLTVV.

The CDR3 region is CSAWTSGYYNEQFF. The J gene is TRBJ2-1, the V gene TRBV20-1; absent DNA, TCRdb's TRBD2 call cannot be checked. CDR3 size: 14 residues. Germline V gene data show CDR1 as DFQATT and CDR2 as SNEGSKA (reference sequence).